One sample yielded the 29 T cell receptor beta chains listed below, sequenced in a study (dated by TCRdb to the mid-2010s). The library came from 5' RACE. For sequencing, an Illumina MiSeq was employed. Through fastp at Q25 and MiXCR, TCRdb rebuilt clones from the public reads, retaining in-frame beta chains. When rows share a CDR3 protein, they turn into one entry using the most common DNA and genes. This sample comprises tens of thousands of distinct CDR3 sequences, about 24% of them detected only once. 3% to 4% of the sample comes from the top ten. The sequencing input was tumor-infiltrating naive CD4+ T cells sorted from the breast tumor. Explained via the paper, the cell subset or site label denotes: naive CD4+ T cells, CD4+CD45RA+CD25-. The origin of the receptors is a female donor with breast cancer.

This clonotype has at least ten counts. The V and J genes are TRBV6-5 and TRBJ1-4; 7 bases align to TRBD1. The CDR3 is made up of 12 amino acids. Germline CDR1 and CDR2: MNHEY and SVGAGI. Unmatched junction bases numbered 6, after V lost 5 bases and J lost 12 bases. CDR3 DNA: TGTGCCAGCAGTACGGGACAGAGGCAACTGTTTTTT. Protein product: CASSTGQRQLFF.

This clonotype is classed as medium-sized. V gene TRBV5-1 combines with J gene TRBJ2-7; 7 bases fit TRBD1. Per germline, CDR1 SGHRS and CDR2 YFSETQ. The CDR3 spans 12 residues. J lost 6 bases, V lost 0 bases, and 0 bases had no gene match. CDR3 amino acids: CASSLDRGEQYF. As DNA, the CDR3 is TGCGCCAGCAGCTTGGACAGGGGCGAGCAGTACTTC.

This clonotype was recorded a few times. The CDR3 region is CASSARNAGSGELFF. The CDR3 DNA sequence: TGTGCCAGCAGCGCTCGGAACGCGGGATCCGGGGAGCTGTTTTTT. This chain connects TRBV9 to TRBJ2-2; maybe TRBD2 (6 bases). V shed 3 bases and J shed 6 bases, with 15 bases lying between them. In germline, CDR1 is SGDLS, CDR2 YYNGEE. This CDR3 comprises 15 residues.

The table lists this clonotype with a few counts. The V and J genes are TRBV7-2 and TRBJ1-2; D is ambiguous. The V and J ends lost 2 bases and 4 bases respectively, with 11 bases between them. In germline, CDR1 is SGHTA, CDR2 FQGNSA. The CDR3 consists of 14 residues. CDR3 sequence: CASSLWEGLYGYTF. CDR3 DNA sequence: TGTGCCAGCAGCTTATGGGAGGGCCTCTATGGCTACACCTTC.

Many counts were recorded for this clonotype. The CDR3 loop reads CASSPSGTSGREQFF. The CDR3, as DNA: TGCGCCAGCAGCCCCTCCGGGACTAGCGGGAGGGAGCAGTTCTTC. The rearrangement uses TRBV4-1 and TRBJ2-1, with TRBD2 identical over 15 bases. Germline trimming cut 4 bases from V and 10 bases from J; bases unmatched to any gene: 5. CDR1 is MGHRA and CDR2 is YSYEKL in the germline V gene. There are 15 residues in the CDR3.

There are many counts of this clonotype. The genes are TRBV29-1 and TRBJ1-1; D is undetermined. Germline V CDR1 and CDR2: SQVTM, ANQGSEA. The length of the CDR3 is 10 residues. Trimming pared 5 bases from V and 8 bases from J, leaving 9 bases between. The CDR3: CSVSEGEAFF. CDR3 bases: TGCAGCGTTTCGGAAGGGGAAGCTTTCTTT. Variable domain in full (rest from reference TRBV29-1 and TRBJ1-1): SAVISQKPSRDICQRGTSLTIQCQVDSQVTMMFWYRQQPGQSLTLIATANQGSEATYESGFVIDKFPISRPNLTFSTLTVSNMSPEDSSIYLCSVSEGEAFFGQGTRLTVV.

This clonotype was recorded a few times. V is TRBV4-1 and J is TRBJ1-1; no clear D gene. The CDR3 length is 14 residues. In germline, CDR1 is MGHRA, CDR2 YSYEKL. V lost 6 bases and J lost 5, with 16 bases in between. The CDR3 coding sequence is TGCGCCAGCAGAGGACCCCTGAAGGGAACTGAAGCTTTCTTT. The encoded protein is CASRGPLKGTEAFF.

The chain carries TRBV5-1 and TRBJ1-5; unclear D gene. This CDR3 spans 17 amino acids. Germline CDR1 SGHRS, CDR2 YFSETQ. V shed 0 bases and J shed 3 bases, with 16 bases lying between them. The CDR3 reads CASSLGPSAGDNQPQHF. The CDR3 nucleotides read TGCGCCAGCAGCTTGGGTCCCTCCGCGGGAGACAATCAGCCCCAGCATTTT.

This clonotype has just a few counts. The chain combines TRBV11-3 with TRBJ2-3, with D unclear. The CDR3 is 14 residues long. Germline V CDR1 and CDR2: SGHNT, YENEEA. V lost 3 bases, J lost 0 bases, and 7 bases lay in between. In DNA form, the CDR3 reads TGTGCCAGCAGCTTGGGCGCTAGCACAGATACGCAGTATTTT. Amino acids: CASSLGASTDTQYF.

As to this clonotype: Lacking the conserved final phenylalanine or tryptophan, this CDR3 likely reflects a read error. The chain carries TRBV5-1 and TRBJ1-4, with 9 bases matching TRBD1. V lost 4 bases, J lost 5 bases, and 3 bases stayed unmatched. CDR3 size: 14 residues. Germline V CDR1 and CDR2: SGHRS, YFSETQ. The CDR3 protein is CASSPGTGNEKLFL. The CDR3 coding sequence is TGCGCCAGCAGCCCGGGGACAGGGAATGAAAAACTGTTTCTT.

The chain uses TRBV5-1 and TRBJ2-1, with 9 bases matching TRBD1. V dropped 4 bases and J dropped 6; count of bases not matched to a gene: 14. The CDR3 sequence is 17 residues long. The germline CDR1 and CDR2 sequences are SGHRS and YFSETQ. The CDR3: CASSPLPTGGSSNEQFF. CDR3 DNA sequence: TGCGCCAGCAGCCCCCTCCCGACAGGGGGATCTTCCAATGAGCAGTTCTTC.

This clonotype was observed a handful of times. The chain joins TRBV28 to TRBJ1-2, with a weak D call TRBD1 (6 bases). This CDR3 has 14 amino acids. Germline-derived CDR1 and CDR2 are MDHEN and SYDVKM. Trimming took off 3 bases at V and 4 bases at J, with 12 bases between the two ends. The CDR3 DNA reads TGTGCCAGCAGTTTTAGGGGGGCAGCCTATGGCTACACCTTC. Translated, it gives CASSFRGAAYGYTF.

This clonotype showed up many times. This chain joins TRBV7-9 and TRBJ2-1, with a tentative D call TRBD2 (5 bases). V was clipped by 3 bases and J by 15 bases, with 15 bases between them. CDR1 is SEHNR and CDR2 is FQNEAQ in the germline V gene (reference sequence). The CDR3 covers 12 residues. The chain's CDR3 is CASSFETGVGFF. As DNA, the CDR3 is TGTGCCAGCAGCTTTGAGACCGGGGTGGGGTTCTTC.

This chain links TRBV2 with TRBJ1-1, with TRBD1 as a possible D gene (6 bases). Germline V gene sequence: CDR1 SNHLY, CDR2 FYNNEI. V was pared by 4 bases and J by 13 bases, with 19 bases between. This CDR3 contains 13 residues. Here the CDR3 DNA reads TGTGCCAGCAGTGCGACAGGAGGTGCCCTGGGTTTCTTT. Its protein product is CASSATGGALGFF.

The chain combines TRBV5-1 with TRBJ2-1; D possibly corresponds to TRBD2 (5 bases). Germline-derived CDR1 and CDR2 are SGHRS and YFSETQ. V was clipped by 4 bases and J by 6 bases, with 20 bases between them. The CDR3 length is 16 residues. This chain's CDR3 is CASSPDWGALSNEQFF. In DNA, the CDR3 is TGCGCCAGCAGCCCGGACTGGGGAGCTCTCTCCAATGAGCAGTTCTTC.

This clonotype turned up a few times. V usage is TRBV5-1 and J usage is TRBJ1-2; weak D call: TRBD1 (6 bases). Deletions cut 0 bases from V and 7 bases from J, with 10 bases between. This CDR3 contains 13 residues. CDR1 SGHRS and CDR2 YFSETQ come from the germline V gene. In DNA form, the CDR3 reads TGCGCCAGCAGCTTGGGACAGGAAATTGGCTACACCTTC. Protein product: CASSLGQEIGYTF. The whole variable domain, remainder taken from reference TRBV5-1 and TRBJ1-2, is KAGVTQTPRYLIKTRGQQVTLSCSPISGHRSVSWYQQTPGQGLQFLFEYFSETQRNKGNFPGRFSGRQFSNSRSEMNVSTLELGDSALYLCASSLGQEIGYTFGSGTRLTVV.

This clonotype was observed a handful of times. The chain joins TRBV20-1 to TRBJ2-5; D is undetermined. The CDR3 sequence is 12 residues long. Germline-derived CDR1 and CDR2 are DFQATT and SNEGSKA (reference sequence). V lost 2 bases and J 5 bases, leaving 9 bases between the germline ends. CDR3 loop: CSARRGMETQYF. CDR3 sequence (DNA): TGCAGTGCTAGAAGAGGCATGGAGACCCAGTACTTC.

DNA for the CDR3: TGTGCCAGCAGCTCACTTAGGACAGCGAGCTCCTACAATGAGCAGTTCTTC. This gives the protein CASSSLRTASSYNEQFF. The genes are TRBV7-2 and TRBJ2-1; D is perhaps TRBD1 (6 bases). Germline CDR1 is SGHTA and CDR2 is FQGNSA. The CDR3 is made up of 17 amino acids. With 4 bases removed from V and 0 bases from J, the gap between germline ends came to 16 bases.

As DNA, the CDR3 is TGTGCCAGCAGCGCGGGACAGGGACTCTACGAGCAGTACTTC. Residues: CASSAGQGLYEQYF. V usage is TRBV9 and J usage is TRBJ2-7; 9 bases match TRBD1. The CDR3 length is 14 residues. J lost 3 bases, V lost 3 bases, and 4 bases had no gene match. Germline CDR1 and CDR2: SGDLS and YYNGEE.

The CDR3 sequence: CASINRDSSPREQFF. CDR3 sequence (DNA): TGTGCCAGCATAAACCGGGACAGTAGCCCCAGGGAGCAGTTCTTC. This sequence joins TRBV7-2 and TRBJ2-1, with 7 bases identical to TRBD1. This CDR3 is 15 amino acids long. The V and J ends lost 7 bases and 10 bases, in that order; junction bases with no gene match: 16. Per germline, CDR1 SGHTA and CDR2 FQGNSA.

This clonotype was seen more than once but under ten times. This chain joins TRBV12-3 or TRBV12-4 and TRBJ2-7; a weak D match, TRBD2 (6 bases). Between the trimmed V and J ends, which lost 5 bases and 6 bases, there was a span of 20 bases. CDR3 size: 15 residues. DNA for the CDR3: TGTGCCAGCAGTCCAGGGACTCCCGACCCGTCCGAGCAGTACTTC. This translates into CASSPGTPDPSEQYF.

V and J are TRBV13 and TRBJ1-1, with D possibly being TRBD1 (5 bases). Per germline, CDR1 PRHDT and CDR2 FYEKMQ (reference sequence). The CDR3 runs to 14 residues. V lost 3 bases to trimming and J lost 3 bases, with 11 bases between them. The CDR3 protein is CASSFQGFDTEAFF. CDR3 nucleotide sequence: TGTGCCAGCAGCTTCCAGGGTTTCGACACTGAAGCTTTCTTT.

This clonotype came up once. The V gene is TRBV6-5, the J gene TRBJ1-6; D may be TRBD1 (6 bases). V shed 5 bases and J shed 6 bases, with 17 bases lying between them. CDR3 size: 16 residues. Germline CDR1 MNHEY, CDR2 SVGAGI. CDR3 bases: TGTGCCAGCAGTCGGGCCTGGACAGCGCCTAATTCACCCCTCCACTTT. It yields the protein CASSRAWTAPNSPLHF.

The CDR3 DNA sequence: TGTGCCAGCAGTTTAAAGGCCCAGTGGCGGGAGGTGTCCAAAAACATTCAGTACTTC. Translating gives CASSLKAQWREVSKNIQYF. The genes are TRBV12-3 or TRBV12-4 and TRBJ2-4, with 8 bases identical to TRBD2. The V and J ends lost 2 bases and 2 bases, in that order; junction bases with no gene match: 14. The CDR3 is 19 residues long.

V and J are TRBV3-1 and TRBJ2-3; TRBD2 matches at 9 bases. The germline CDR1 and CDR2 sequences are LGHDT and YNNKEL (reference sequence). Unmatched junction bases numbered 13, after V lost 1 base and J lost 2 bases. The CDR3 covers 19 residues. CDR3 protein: CASSQGPPQTSGFTDTQYF. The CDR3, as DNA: TGTGCCAGCAGCCAAGGTCCCCCCCAGACTAGCGGTTTCACAGATACGCAGTATTTT.

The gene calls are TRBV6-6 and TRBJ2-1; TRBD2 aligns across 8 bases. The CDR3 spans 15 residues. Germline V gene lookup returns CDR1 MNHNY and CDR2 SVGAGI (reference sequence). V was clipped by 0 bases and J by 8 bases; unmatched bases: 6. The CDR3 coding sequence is TGTGCCAGCAGTTACTCGAGCGGGGGAGGGGATGAGCAGTTCTTC. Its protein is CASSYSSGGGDEQFF.

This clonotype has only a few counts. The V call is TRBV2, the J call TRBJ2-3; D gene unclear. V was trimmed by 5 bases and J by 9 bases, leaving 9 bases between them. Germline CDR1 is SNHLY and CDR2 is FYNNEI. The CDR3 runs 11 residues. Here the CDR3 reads CASSYGETQYF. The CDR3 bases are TGTGCCAGCAGTTATGGCGAAACGCAGTATTTT.

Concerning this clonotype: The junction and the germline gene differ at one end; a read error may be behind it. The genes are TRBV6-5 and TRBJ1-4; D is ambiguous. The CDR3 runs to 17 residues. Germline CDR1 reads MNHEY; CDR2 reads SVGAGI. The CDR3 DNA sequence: TGTGCCGGCAGTTACTCGATGAGGAGTGCAACTAATGAAAAACTGTTTTTT. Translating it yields CAGSYSMRSATNEKLFF.

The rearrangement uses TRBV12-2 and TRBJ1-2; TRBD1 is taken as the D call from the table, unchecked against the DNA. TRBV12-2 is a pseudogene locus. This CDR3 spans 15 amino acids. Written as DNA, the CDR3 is TGTGCAAGTCGCTTAGTTCCCGGACAGGGAGGCGGCTACACCTTC. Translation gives CASRLVPGQGGGYTF.